This T cell receptor (beta chain) was identified in a study of molecular identifiers for immune sequencing clone quantification. This clonotype was seen repeatedly, ten times or more. Using its own MiXCR run on the PCR reads, TCRdb lists one record per CDR3 protein. The sample holds over 600,000 distinct CDR3 sequences, less than 20% seen once. CDR3 length: 13 residues. V lost 5 bases and J 6 bases, leaving 13 bases between the germline ends. This chain uses TRBV12-3 or TRBV12-4 with TRBJ2-5; D is unresolved. Sequenced sample: naive CD8+ T cells from blood, with Jurkat cell RNA spiked in. The subset here: FACS-sorted CD8+CD4-CCR7+CD45RA+ naive T cells. The sequence derives from a human donor in good health. Some libraries in this study had Jurkat cell RNA spiked in. In DNA, the CDR3 is TGTGCCAGCAGTCCCAAGGGTCGTCAGACCCAGTACTTC. Its translation: CASSPKGRQTQYF.